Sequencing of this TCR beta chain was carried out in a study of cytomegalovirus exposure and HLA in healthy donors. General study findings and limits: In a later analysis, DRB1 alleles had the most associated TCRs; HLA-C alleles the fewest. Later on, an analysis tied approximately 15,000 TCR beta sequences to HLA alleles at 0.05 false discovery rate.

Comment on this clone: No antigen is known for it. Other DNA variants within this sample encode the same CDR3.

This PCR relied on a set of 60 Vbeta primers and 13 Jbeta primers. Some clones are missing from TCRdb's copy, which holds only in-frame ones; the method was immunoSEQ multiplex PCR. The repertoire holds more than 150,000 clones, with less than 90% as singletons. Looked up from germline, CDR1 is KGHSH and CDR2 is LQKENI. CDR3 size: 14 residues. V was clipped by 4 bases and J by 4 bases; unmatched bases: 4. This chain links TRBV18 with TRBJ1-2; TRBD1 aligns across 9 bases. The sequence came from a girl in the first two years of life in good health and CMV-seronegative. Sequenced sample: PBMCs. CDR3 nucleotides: TGTGCCAGCTCACTGGGACAGGGTAGCTATGGCTACACCTTC. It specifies CASSLGQGSYGYTF.